This T cell receptor beta chain comes out of a study of cytomegalovirus exposure and HLA in healthy donors. The validation cohort, a group of 120 or so subjects, included the donors and was separate from the approximately 700-subject first cohort. Study observations and caveats: Rarity marked most TCR sequences, yet some public TCRs occurred in many donors. Some TCR beta chains (164 of them) were listed as cytomegalovirus-associated.

Concerning this clone itself: Its specificity is not known.

Repertoires were generated with immunoSEQ multiplex PCR, while TCRdb's copy carries only in-frame clones and drops some. This repertoire shows about 98,000 clones, around 88% found once; its top ten account for roughly 3.8%. The germline V gene encodes CDR1 SGHTA and CDR2 FQGNSA. This CDR3 contains 18 residues. The V end was cut by 7 bases, the J end by 0 bases, with 22 bases between. This receptor was identified in a woman aged 25-40 years in good health and CMV-seronegative. Sequencing was done on a sample of PBMCs. V and J are TRBV7-2 and TRBJ1-3; unclear D gene. The CDR3 DNA reads as TGTGCCAGCACCCCCGGAGAGGGTACCACTCTCTCTGGAAACACCATATATTTT. Translation gives CASTPGEGTTLSGNTIYF. The whole variable domain, filled in from reference TRBV7-2 and TRBJ1-3, reads GAGVSQSPSNKVTEKGKDVELRCDPISGHTALYWYRQSLGQGLEFLIYFQGNSAPDKSGLPSDRFSAERTGGSVSTLTIQRTQQEDSAVYLCASTPGEGTTLSGNTIYFGEGSWLTVV.